The T cell receptor beta chain described here comes from a study of early T cells in non-severe SARS-CoV-2 infection. Study-wide points: VDJdb matching, biased toward anti-spike CD8 responses, missed private and CD4 specificities.

Each single cDNA molecule received a unique molecular identifier. TCRdb passed the 5' RACE reads through MiXCR, listing each CDR3 protein once. The sample lists approximately 67,000 distinct CDR3 sequences, around a tenth occurring once. Germline loops: CDR1 SGHTA, CDR2 FQGTGA. The CDR3 consists of 13 residues. V lost 6 bases to trimming and J lost 0 bases, with 9 bases between them. Note on this clonotype: Its antigen remains unknown.

The V and J genes are TRBV7-3 and TRBJ2-7; possibly TRBD1 or TRBD2 for D (5 bases each). What was sequenced was whole blood. This receptor was obtained from an adult who was a healthcare worker with PCR-confirmed SARS-CoV-2 infection or an uninfected control (not recorded which). CDR3 amino acids: CASSRDGSYEQYF. CDR3 in DNA: TGTGCCAGCAGTAGGGACGGCTCCTACGAGCAGTACTTC.